The 17 T cell receptor beta chains presented below share a single source sample, sequenced in a study of CXCR3-negative and CXCR3-positive naive CD8 T cells. UMI-labeled 5' RACE yielded the TRB cDNA libraries. After re-calling the 5' RACE reads, TCRdb lists one entry per CDR3 protein, DNA absent. The sample includes approximately 5,000 distinct CDR3 sequences. Sequenced material: naive CXCR3- CD8+ T cells from blood. The subset here: CD45RO-CCR7+CD27+CD95- naive CD8+ T cells lacking CXCR3 (TNR3-). These receptors originate from a human donor in good health. Some clones in this sample may be carry-over from other donors' samples.

Its frequency marks this clonotype as medium-sized. The genes are TRBV5-5 and TRBJ2-1; TCRdb reports TRBD1, a call that lacks DNA to check it against. Germline-derived CDR1 and CDR2 are SGHKS and YYEKEE (reference sequence). This CDR3 comprises 14 residues. This chain's CDR3 is CASGPGRSYNEQFF.

The V call is TRBV5-5, the J call TRBJ1-4; the D gene TCRdb calls, TRBD1, cannot be checked with no DNA. CDR3 length: 14 amino acids. CDR1 and CDR2 from the germline V gene are SGHKS and YYEKEE (reference sequence). CDR3 sequence: CASSEDRADEKLFF.

The chain recombines TRBV2 with TRBJ2-7; TCRdb's D gene call, TRBD1, goes unchecked for lack of DNA. Germline values: CDR1 SNHLY, CDR2 FYNNEI. The CDR3 length is 15 residues. The CDR3 loop reads CASRPGTTPSYEQYF.

Judged by frequency, this clonotype is medium-sized (0.01 to 0.1%). This chain uses TRBV20-1 with TRBJ2-5; the TCRdb call, TRBD2, lacks DNA for checking. The germline gives CDR1 DFQATT, CDR2 SNEGSKA (reference sequence). The CDR3 spans 15 residues. CDR3 loop: CSARAPLEGEGTQYF.

V and J are TRBV27 and TRBJ2-1; TCRdb gives TRBD1 as the D gene, but with no DNA this cannot be confirmed. From germline, CDR1 is MNHEY and CDR2 SMNVEV (reference sequence). The CDR3 sequence is 13 residues long. The CDR3 reads CASSIRGGTYQFF.

The V and J genes are TRBV20-1 and TRBJ2-3; TCRdb designates TRBD2, a call that cannot be tested without DNA. There are 15 residues in the CDR3. The V gene's germline CDR1 is DFQATT and CDR2 SNEGSKA (reference sequence). The CDR3 here is CSARDSAGGLDTQYF.

V is TRBV7-9 and J is TRBJ2-7; TCRdb's D call of TRBD1 is untestable without DNA. CDR1 and CDR2 (germline): SEHNR, FQNEAQ (reference sequence). This CDR3 spans 16 amino acids. This CDR3 reads CASSSTRDRGLDEQYF.

Its frequency marks this clonotype as medium-sized (0.01 to 0.1%). V is TRBV4-3 and J is TRBJ1-4. This CDR3 has 15 amino acids. Germline V gene lookup returns CDR1 LGHNA and CDR2 YSLEER. CDR3 in amino acids: CASSQGTGRDEKLFF.

Measured by frequency, this clonotype is medium-sized. This chain uses TRBV6-5 with TRBJ1-1. Germline V gene data show CDR1 as MNHEY and CDR2 as SVGAGI. The CDR3 has 14 amino acids. The CDR3 loop reads CASSYGLSDTEAFF.

The V call is TRBV2, the J call TRBJ1-2; TCRdb's D call, TRBD1, is unchecked because there is no DNA. The V gene's germline CDR1 is SNHLY and CDR2 FYNNEI. The CDR3 sequence is 17 residues long. CDR3 sequence: CASSAPGQGPQNYGYTF.

This clonotype is classed as medium-sized by frequency. The chain employs TRBV7-2 and TRBJ2-7; TCRdb's D gene call, TRBD1, goes unchecked for lack of DNA. The germline gives CDR1 SGHTA, CDR2 FQGNSA. The CDR3 runs to 17 residues. CDR3 residues: CASSLAPGQVSSYEQYF.

By frequency, this clonotype registers large. This chain connects TRBV6-2 or TRBV6-3 to TRBJ1-5; checking the TCRdb D call of TRBD1 is not possible without DNA. The CDR3 is 14 residues long. CDR1 is MNHEY and CDR2 is SVGEGT in the germline V gene. The CDR3 region is CASSYAGRGQPQHF.

This clonotype registers medium-sized (0.01 to 0.1%) by frequency. The chain is built from TRBV27 and TRBJ2-3. The CDR3 length is 13 residues. Germline CDR1 MNHEY, CDR2 SMNVEV (reference sequence). CDR3 region: CASSLSATDTQYF.

This clonotype is labeled medium-sized (0.01 to 0.1%) based on frequency. This sequence joins TRBV5-1 and TRBJ2-1; there is no DNA to check the TCRdb D call of TRBD1. The germline V gene has CDR1 SGHRS and CDR2 YFSETQ. CDR3 length: 16 amino acids. This chain's CDR3 is CASSPGQGPTYNEQFF. The full variable domain, its missing parts supplied by reference TRBV5-1 and TRBJ2-1, is KAGVTQTPRYLIKTRGQQVTLSCSPISGHRSVSWYQQTPGQGLQFLFEYFSETQRNKGNFPGRFSGRQFSNSRSEMNVSTLELGDSALYLCASSPGQGPTYNEQFFGPGTRLTVL.

The chain uses TRBV7-2 and TRBJ2-5; TCRdb reports TRBD2, a call that lacks DNA to check it against. The CDR3 is 16 residues long. The germline V gene has CDR1 SGHTA and CDR2 FQGNSA. The CDR3 is CASSVHPGLGEETQYF.

The V and J genes are TRBV29-1 and TRBJ2-3; with no DNA, the TCRdb D assignment of TRBD1 cannot be verified. CDR1 is SQVTM, CDR2 ANQGSEA, per germline. The CDR3 loop spans 12 amino acids. The CDR3 is CSVVGPGDTQYF.

The V gene is TRBV3-1, the J gene TRBJ1-1; there is no DNA to check the TCRdb D call of TRBD1. This CDR3 comprises 13 residues. The germline gives CDR1 LGHDT, CDR2 YNNKEL (reference sequence). Here the CDR3 reads CASSQDEVGGAFF. Full variable domain (missing parts from reference TRBV3-1 and TRBJ1-1): DTAVSQTPKYLVTQMGNDKSIKCEQNLGHDTMYWYKQDSKKFLKIMFSYNNKELIINETVPNRFSPKSPDKAHLNLHINSLELGDSAVYFCASSQDEVGGAFFGQGTRLTVV.